One sample yielded the 15 T cell receptor beta chains listed below, sequenced in a study of control samples from healthy donors and cancer patients (TCRdb year 2020). Library preparation employed the immunoSEQ multiplex PCR assay. In TCRdb, the immuneACCESS table is reduced to in-frame sequences with V and J assigned. These tables do not hold every clone; where another copy was compared, an unresolved V gene accounts for under half, and the others remain unexplained. The sample contains around 100,000 clones, more than 85% of them found a single time. In total, the top ten clones hold approximately 20% of the sample. What was sequenced was blood. These receptors all stem from a woman in her fifties or sixties in good health.

The rearrangement links TRBV9 to TRBJ1-2; D is unresolved. The CDR3 spans 16 residues. Trimming pared 4 bases from V and 4 bases from J, leaving 20 bases between. Germline CDR1 SGDLS, CDR2 YYNGEE. The CDR3 sequence: CASSPSPLQATYGYTF. Written as DNA, the CDR3 is TGTGCCAGCAGCCCATCCCCCCTACAAGCTACCTATGGCTACACCTTC.

The chain recombines TRBV3-1 (or the pseudogene TRBV3-2) with TRBJ2-5, with 8 positions matching TRBD2. CDR1 LGHDT and CDR2 YNNKEL come from the germline V gene (reference sequence). With 2 bases clipped from V and 3 bases from J, the junction kept 5 bases outside the gene matches. CDR3 length equals 15 residues. This chain's CDR3 is CASSQFEAGEETQYF. The CDR3 DNA reads TGTGCCAGCAGCCAATTCGAAGCGGGGGAAGAGACCCAGTACTTC.

This clone was observed a few times. The genes are TRBV5-1 and TRBJ1-1; possible D gene TRBD1, 6 bases. Trimming stripped 0 bases from V and 4 bases from J, with 10 bases between. Germline CDR1 and CDR2: SGHRS and YFSETQ. This CDR3 comprises 14 residues. CDR3 sequence (DNA): TGCGCCAGCAGCTTGGACAGGGTTGGCACTGAAGCTTTCTTT. Protein: CASSLDRVGTEAFF. The variable domain in full, with the rest retrieved from reference TRBV5-1 and TRBJ1-1, is KAGVTQTPRYLIKTRGQQVTLSCSPISGHRSVSWYQQTPGQGLQFLFEYFSETQRNKGNFPGRFSGRQFSNSRSEMNVSTLELGDSALYLCASSLDRVGTEAFFGQGTRLTVV.

V and J are TRBV7-9 and TRBJ1-2, with 7 bases that match TRBD1. Germline values: CDR1 SEHNR, CDR2 FQNEAQ (reference sequence). The CDR3 runs to 12 residues. Germline trimming cut 8 bases from V and 7 bases from J; bases unmatched to any gene: 7. As DNA, the CDR3 is TGTGCCAGCTTGGGACAGCTCGCTGGCTACACCTTC. Translation: CASLGQLAGYTF. Full variable domain (missing parts from reference TRBV7-9 and TRBJ1-2): DTGVSQNPRHKITKRGQNVTFRCDPISEHNRLYWYRQTLGQGPEFLTYFQNEAQLEKSRLLSDRFSAERPKGSFSTLEIQRTEQGDSAMYLCASLGQLAGYTFGSGTRLTVV.

The chain is built from TRBV7-2 and TRBJ2-5, with 10 positions matching TRBD2. Trimming removed 4 bases from V and 4 bases from J; junction bases left unmatched: 3. This CDR3 spans 14 amino acids. CDR1 is SGHTA, CDR2 FQGNSA, per germline. CDR3 DNA sequence: TGTGCCAGCAGCTCTCGACTAGCGGGAGAGACCCAGTACTTC. It yields the protein CASSSRLAGETQYF. Based on the CDR3 plus reference TRBV7-2 and TRBJ2-5, the full variable domain is GAGVSQSPSNKVTEKGKDVELRCDPISGHTALYWYRQSLGQGLEFLIYFQGNSAPDKSGLPSDRFSAERTGGSVSTLTIQRTQQEDSAVYLCASSSRLAGETQYFGPGTRLLVL.

CDR3 coding DNA: TGTGCCAGCAGGGAGGCGAGGGGCTACACCTTC. Translating gives CASREARGYTF. V is TRBV6-5 and J is TRBJ1-2, with D hard to call. The CDR3 consists of 11 residues. Germline V gene sequence: CDR1 MNHEY, CDR2 SVGAGI. V lost 6 bases, J lost 8 bases, and 10 bases lay in between.

The chain links TRBV9 to TRBJ2-1, with 12 bases that match TRBD2. This CDR3 has 15 amino acids. The germline gives CDR1 SGDLS, CDR2 YYNGEE. J lost 3 bases, V lost 2 bases, and 0 bases had no gene match. The CDR3 here is CASSVTSGGYNEQFF. The CDR3 region has the DNA TGTGCCAGCAGCGTGACTAGCGGGGGCTACAATGAGCAGTTCTTC.

This chain uses TRBV12-3 or TRBV12-4 with TRBJ2-1; no clear D gene. The length of the CDR3 is 13 residues. V gave up 2 bases and J gave up 10 bases, with 12 bases separating them. The CDR3 region has the DNA TGTGCCAGCAGTTTAAGTCTTGGAGCGGAGCAGTTCTTC. It encodes CASSLSLGAEQFF.

This clone appeared a single time. The chain uses TRBV15 and TRBJ1-3, with D perhaps TRBD1 (6 bases). The CDR3 extends over 16 amino acids. V was pared by 0 bases and J by 3 bases, with 12 bases between. Germline lookup yields CDR1 LNHNV and CDR2 YYDKDF (reference sequence). The CDR3 here is CATSRDHQDSGNTIYF. The CDR3 DNA sequence: TGTGCCACCAGCAGAGATCACCAGGACAGTGGAAACACCATATATTTT. Full variable domain (missing parts from reference TRBV15 and TRBJ1-3): DAMVIQNPRYQVTQFGKPVTLSCSQTLNHNVMYWYQQKSSQAPKLLFHYYDKDFNNEADTPDNFQSRRPNTSFCFLDIRSPGLGDTAMYLCATSRDHQDSGNTIYFGEGSWLTVV.

V is TRBV7-3 and J is TRBJ1-2; weak D call: TRBD1 (5 bases). The CDR3 totals 14 residues. V was clipped by 2 bases and J by 7 bases, with 14 bases between them. Germline lookup yields CDR1 SGHTA and CDR2 FQGTGA. CDR3 sequence: CASSLLGTPVGYTF. The CDR3 nucleotides read TGTGCCAGCAGCTTACTTGGGACCCCCGTTGGCTACACCTTC.

This sequence joins TRBV27 and TRBJ2-1; the D call may be TRBD1 or TRBD2 (5 bases each). The CDR3 has 11 residues. V was trimmed by 3 bases and J by 9 bases, leaving 6 bases between them. Germline CDR1 MNHEY, CDR2 SMNVEV (reference sequence). The CDR3 loop reads CASSFGGEQFF. The CDR3 region has the DNA TGTGCCAGCAGTTTTGGGGGTGAGCAGTTCTTC.

The chain carries TRBV11-2 and TRBJ1-5, with a tentative D call TRBD1 (6 bases). Looked up from germline, CDR1 is SGHAT and CDR2 is FQNNGV. CDR3 length equals 15 residues. V gave up 1 base and J gave up 6 bases, with 13 bases separating them. The CDR3 reads CASSLGTQGIQPQHF. For the CDR3, the DNA is TGTGCCAGCAGCTTAGGAACCCAGGGGATTCAGCCCCAGCATTTT.

V usage is TRBV10-3 and J usage is TRBJ1-2, with TRBD1 as a possible D gene (5 bases). Germline lookup yields CDR1 ENHRY and CDR2 SYGVKD. There are 14 residues in the CDR3. V lost 7 bases, J lost 4 bases, and 16 bases lay in between. This CDR3 is CAITPAEGSYGYTF. DNA of the CDR3: TGTGCCATCACTCCCGCCGAGGGGTCCTATGGCTACACCTTC.

The chain recombines TRBV5-6 with TRBJ2-1; a weak D match, TRBD2 (6 bases). Trimming shortened V by 3 bases and J by 7 bases, and 8 bases separated the two germline ends. The CDR3 runs 12 residues. Germline CDR1 and CDR2: SGHDT and YYEEEE. The CDR3 DNA reads TGTGCCAGCAGCTCTGCGGGAAATGAGCAGTTCTTC. It codes for CASSSAGNEQFF.

This chain joins TRBV27 and TRBJ1-4; 7 nucleotides agree with TRBD1. The junction had 10 bases not matched to a gene; V was cut back by 6 bases and J by 6 bases. Germline-derived CDR1 and CDR2 are MNHEY and SMNVEV (reference sequence). The CDR3 is 15 residues long. The CDR3 region has the DNA TGTGCCAGCAGCGGAGGGACAGTCACTTATGAAAAACTGTTTTTT. Its protein product is CASSGGTVTYEKLFF.